The 27 T cell receptor beta chains listed next were all sequenced from one sample in a study of early T cells in non-severe SARS-CoV-2 infection. Each CDR3 protein gets one entry after TCRdb re-called the 5' RACE reads with MiXCR. This table has 25,000 to 35,000 distinct CDR3 sequences, about 6% appearing once. The sequences come from whole blood, collected at baseline. The receptor source for this set is an adult who was a healthcare worker with PCR-confirmed SARS-CoV-2 infection or an uninfected control (not recorded which).

In its sample, this clonotype was seen many times. The V and J genes are TRBV18 and TRBJ2-7; no clear D. Trimming took off 2 bases at V and 7 bases at J, with 12 bases between the two ends. The CDR3 is 13 amino acids. Germline values: CDR1 KGHSH, CDR2 LQKENI. The CDR3 is CASSPIRFGEQYF. The CDR3 DNA reads as TGTGCCAGCTCACCAATACGATTTGGAGAGCAGTACTTC.

The CDR3 is CAWSVARGDYGYTF. The CDR3 nucleotides are TGTGCCTGGAGTGTAGCCAGGGGGGACTATGGCTACACCTTC. The genes are TRBV30 and TRBJ1-2, with 7 nucleotides matching TRBD1. The trim removed 0 bases at V and 3 bases at J, leaving 4 bases unmatched. Germline V lookup: CDR1 GTSNPN, CDR2 SVGIG (reference sequence). The CDR3 extends over 14 amino acids.

There are many counts of this clonotype. This chain joins TRBV13 and TRBJ2-1, with D perhaps matching TRBD1 (5 bases). V shed 5 bases and J shed 0 bases, with 17 bases lying between them. CDR3 length: 17 residues. CDR1 PRHDT and CDR2 FYEKMQ come from the germline V gene (reference sequence). CDR3 in amino acids: CASSLSPAGLSYNEQFF. The DNA for the CDR3 is TGTGCCAGCAGCCTTTCCCCCGCAGGGCTCTCCTACAATGAGCAGTTCTTC. Filled out from reference TRBV13 and TRBJ2-1, the complete variable domain reads AAGVIQSPRHLIKEKRETATLKCYPIPRHDTVYWYQQGPGQDPQFLISFYEKMQSDKGSIPDRFSAQQFSDYHSELNMSSLELGDSALYFCASSLSPAGLSYNEQFFGPGTRLTVL.

There are many counts of this clonotype. The rearrangement joins TRBV2 to TRBJ1-5, with a tentative D call TRBD1 (5 bases). V shed 8 bases and J shed 5 bases, with 16 bases lying between them. There are 14 residues in the CDR3. Germline values: CDR1 SNHLY, CDR2 FYNNEI. The CDR3 here is CASSQTGEYQPQHF. The CDR3 DNA follows: TGTGCCAGCTCTCAAACAGGCGAATATCAGCCCCAGCATTTT.

In this sample, this clonotype turned up many times. V gene TRBV6-5 combines with J gene TRBJ1-2; a possible D gene is TRBD1 (5 bases). CDR1 MNHEY and CDR2 SVGAGI come from the germline V gene. V lost 11 bases, J lost 4 bases, and 20 bases lay in between. This CDR3 is built from 14 residues. CDR3 nucleotide sequence: TGTGCCGCAGGGACGGCCCCGGTCTCCTATGGCTACACCTTC. This gives the protein CAAGTAPVSYGYTF.

This clonotype showed up many times. V usage is TRBV24-1 and J usage is TRBJ2-1; TRBD2 matches 10 bases. CDR3 length equals 15 residues. CDR1 is KGHDR, CDR2 SFDVKD, per germline. V gave up 6 bases and J gave up 1 base; unmatched junction bases: 2. CDR3 sequence: CATSPSGGSYNEQFF. In nucleotides, the CDR3 is TGTGCCACCAGTCCTAGCGGGGGTTCCTACAATGAGCAGTTCTTC.

This clonotype was counted a few times. The J gene is TRBJ1-1, the V gene TRBV25-1; 7 nucleotides line up with TRBD1. V dropped 6 bases and J dropped 4; count of bases not matched to a gene: 5. From germline, CDR1 is MGHDK and CDR2 SYGVNS. The CDR3 length is 13 residues. CDR3 bases: TGTGCCAGCAGCGCAGGGGGGGGCACTGAAGCTTTCTTT. Translation gives CASSAGGGTEAFF.

The chain joins TRBV5-1 to TRBJ2-5; perhaps TRBD1 as D (6 bases). Trimming took off 0 bases at V and 3 bases at J, with 12 bases between the two ends. This CDR3 region has 15 residues. CDR1 and CDR2 from the germline V gene are SGHRS and YFSETQ. CDR3 coding DNA: TGCGCCAGCAGCTTGGCGAGCCCAGGGGAAGAGACCCAGTACTTC. This gives the protein CASSLASPGEETQYF.

This clonotype occurred many times. The rearrangement uses TRBV7-9 and TRBJ2-2; D unresolved. The V and J ends lost 1 base and 6 bases respectively, with 3 bases between them. Germline loops: CDR1 SEHNR, CDR2 FQNEAQ (reference sequence). The CDR3 covers 12 residues. The DNA of the CDR3 is TGTGCCAGCAGCTTAGAGGCCGGGGAGCTGTTTTTT. It specifies CASSLEAGELFF.

This clonotype was recorded many times. V is TRBV20-1 and J is TRBJ2-2; D is perhaps TRBD2 (7 bases). The CDR3 extends over 16 amino acids. The germline gives CDR1 DFQATT, CDR2 SNEGSKA (reference sequence). Trimming cost V 0 bases and J 2 bases, with 13 bases left between them. The CDR3 nucleotides read TGCAGTGCTAGAGAGGCGGGGGCCCTCAACACCGGGGAGCTGTTTTTT. Residues: CSAREAGALNTGELFF.

This clonotype was counted many times. The V and J genes are TRBV5-6 and TRBJ1-5, with 7 bases that match TRBD1. With 4 bases clipped from V and 2 bases from J, the junction kept 6 bases outside the gene matches. Germline V gives CDR1 SGHDT, CDR2 YYEEEE. CDR3 length: 15 amino acids. CDR3 coding DNA: TGTGCCAGCAGCCGCTCCCAGGGGGGCAATCAGCCCCAGCATTTT. Protein sequence: CASSRSQGGNQPQHF.

This clonotype was recorded many times. The chain combines TRBV20-1 with TRBJ2-1; 9 bases agree with TRBD2. CDR3 size: 14 residues. With V trimmed by 5 bases and J by 1 base, 3 bases remained unmatched. Germline CDR1 reads DFQATT; CDR2 reads SNEGSKA (reference sequence). This CDR3 reads CSAGLATSYNEQFF. The CDR3 nucleotides are TGCAGTGCTGGACTAGCGACTTCCTACAATGAGCAGTTCTTC.

By share, this clonotype ranks as medium-sized. The rearrangement uses TRBV14 and TRBJ1-1, with a weak D call TRBD1 (6 bases). V lost 1 base to trimming and J lost 0 bases, with 9 bases between them. CDR1 SGHDN and CDR2 FVKESK come from the germline V gene. This CDR3 spans 15 amino acids. The CDR3 DNA follows: TGTGCCAGCAGCCAAGCGGGGGCCCTGAACACTGAAGCTTTCTTT. It is translated as CASSQAGALNTEAFF.

At least ten counts were recorded for this clonotype. The chain couples TRBV18 to TRBJ1-1; D is unresolved. The germline gives CDR1 KGHSH, CDR2 LQKENI. The CDR3 contains 14 residues. V was cut by 0 bases and J by 3 bases, with 8 bases left in between. In nucleotides, the CDR3 is TGTGCCAGCTCACCACCGAACCCTTACACTGAAGCTTTCTTT. Translation: CASSPPNPYTEAFF.

This clonotype came up a few times. The chain couples TRBV7-6 to TRBJ2-2; D call uncertain. The CDR3 loop spans 12 amino acids. Germline CDR1 reads SGHVS; CDR2 reads FNYEAQ. The V gene lost 6 bases and the J gene lost 8 bases, with 10 bases spanning the gap. CDR3 nucleotides: TGTGCCAGCAGTTGGACCGCGGGGGAGCTGTTTTTT. Protein sequence: CASSWTAGELFF.

The table lists this clonotype with many counts. This chain connects TRBV20-1 to TRBJ2-5, with D perhaps being TRBD1 or TRBD2 (5 bases each). The CDR3 length is 14 residues. The V and J ends lost 1 base and 5 bases respectively, with 14 bases between them. Looked up from germline, CDR1 is DFQATT and CDR2 is SNEGSKA (reference sequence). CDR3 in amino acids: CSARGEPGIETQYF. The CDR3 DNA reads TGCAGTGCTAGAGGGGAGCCAGGGATCGAGACCCAGTACTTC.

V gene TRBV20-1 combines with J gene TRBJ1-6; D is ambiguous. This CDR3 is 14 amino acids long. V was shortened by 5 bases and J by 10 bases, with 18 bases between the two germline ends. In germline, CDR1 is DFQATT, CDR2 SNEGSKA (reference sequence). In DNA form, the CDR3 reads TGCAGTGCTCGAGGTCCGGAAGGTGGATCACCCCTCCACTTT. It translates to CSARGPEGGSPLHF.

Note on this clonotype: A much larger clone sits a single nucleotide away, making a read error possible. The chain joins TRBV7-2 to TRBJ1-1; possible D gene TRBD1, 5 bases. V shed 5 bases and J shed 4 bases, with 17 bases lying between them. CDR1 SGHTA and CDR2 FQGNSA come from the germline V gene. The CDR3 extends over 15 amino acids. CDR3 region: CASSLGAGWSTEAFF. The CDR3 DNA is TGTGCCAGCAGCCTCGGGGCAGGCTGGAGCACTGAAGCTTTCTTT.

This clonotype was observed many times. The chain employs TRBV29-1 and TRBJ2-3; TRBD1 matches at 10 bases. The CDR3 runs 14 residues. Trimming cost V 7 bases and J 3 bases; bases outside gene matches: 7. Germline V gene sequence: CDR1 SQVTM, CDR2 ANQGSEA. CDR3 sequence: CSGEPGQGTDTQYF. The CDR3 DNA follows: TGCAGCGGGGAACCGGGACAGGGGACAGATACGCAGTATTTT.

In its sample, this clonotype was seen many times. The chain links TRBV10-2 to TRBJ2-1, with 7 positions matching TRBD2. Trimming at V came to 3 bases and at J to 7 bases, leaving 3 bases not matched to a gene. CDR1 is WSHSY, CDR2 SAAADI, per germline. This CDR3 is built from 13 residues. CDR3 in amino acids: CASSETGLNEQFF. The CDR3 nucleotides read TGCGCCAGCAGTGAAACGGGACTAAATGAGCAGTTCTTC.

This clonotype was recorded at least ten times. V and J are TRBV28 and TRBJ1-1, with unresolved D. Germline-derived CDR1 and CDR2 are MDHEN and SYDVKM. Trimming removed 3 bases from V and 4 bases from J, with 3 bases in between. CDR3 length: 11 residues. The chain's CDR3 is CASSFFTEAFF. In nucleotides, the CDR3 is TGTGCCAGCAGTTTTTTCACTGAAGCTTTCTTT.

This clonotype was seen at least ten times. The chain has TRBV7-2 and TRBJ2-3, with 7 bases identical to TRBD2. Germline CDR1 SGHTA, CDR2 FQGNSA. This CDR3 has 16 amino acids. V was clipped by 3 bases and J by 4 bases; unmatched bases: 10. Written as DNA, the CDR3 is TGTGCCAGCAGCTTTAGCCTCGGGACTAATCCAGATACGCAGTATTTT. Encoded protein: CASSFSLGTNPDTQYF.

The sample holds many counts of this clonotype. The J gene is TRBJ2-2, the V gene TRBV7-6; perhaps D is TRBD1 or TRBD2 (5 bases each). CDR1 SGHVS and CDR2 FNYEAQ come from the germline V gene. Trimming removed 5 bases from V and 10 bases from J, with 20 bases in between. The CDR3 is 15 residues long. This chain's CDR3 is CASSKLRDGLSELFF. The CDR3 DNA is TGTGCCAGCAGCAAACTCCGGGACGGGCTATCGGAGCTGTTTTTT.

In its sample, this clonotype was seen many times. The chain combines TRBV7-9 with TRBJ2-1; 8 nucleotides agree with TRBD2. The junction had 7 bases not matched to a gene; V was cut back by 4 bases and J by 8 bases. From germline, CDR1 is SEHNR and CDR2 FQNEAQ (reference sequence). The CDR3 covers 14 residues. DNA for the CDR3: TGTGCCAGCAGCTACCCAACTAGCGGAGATGAGCAGTTCTTC. Protein sequence: CASSYPTSGDEQFF. Supplemented by reference TRBV7-9 and TRBJ2-1, the full variable domain reads DTGVSQNPRHKITKRGQNVTFRCDPISEHNRLYWYRQTLGQGPEFLTYFQNEAQLEKSRLLSDRFSAERPKGSFSTLEIQRTEQGDSAMYLCASSYPTSGDEQFFGPGTRLTVL.

The chain combines TRBV9 with TRBJ2-3, with 8 bases identical to TRBD1. Germline assignment: CDR1 SGDLS and CDR2 YYNGEE. The CDR3 totals 15 residues. Unmatched junction bases numbered 5, after V lost 3 bases and J lost 2 bases. The CDR3 DNA sequence: TGTGCCAGCAGCGATGCGGGACAGGCCACAGATACGCAGTATTTT. As protein: CASSDAGQATDTQYF.

This clonotype was recorded many times. CDR3 bases: TGTGCCAGCAGCGGCGGGACAGGGGCTTTCTCTGGAAACACCATATATTTT. Protein sequence: CASSGGTGAFSGNTIYF. V usage is TRBV7-2 and J usage is TRBJ1-3; 10 positions agree with TRBD1. The CDR3 extends over 17 amino acids. After removal of 5 bases from V and 0 bases from J, the junction contained 7 bases not matched to a gene. The germline gives CDR1 SGHTA, CDR2 FQGNSA.

This clonotype was counted many times. The chain uses TRBV6-2 or TRBV6-3 and TRBJ2-1; the D is unclear. The V end was cut by 2 bases, the J end by 9 bases, with 11 bases between. CDR3 length: 13 amino acids. Germline CDR1 is MNHEY and CDR2 is SVGEGT. The CDR3, as DNA: TGTGCCAGCAGTTACCTAGGTTTAGGTGAGCAGTTCTTC. It encodes CASSYLGLGEQFF.